The source of this T cell receptor beta chain is a study of blood T cell repertoires in COVID-19. J gave up 4 bases and V 5 bases, and 8 bases lay outside the gene matches. The length of the CDR3 is 15 residues. The V gene's germline CDR1 is KGHDR and CDR2 SFDVKD. Produced via immunoSEQ multiplex PCR; TCRdb's table is partial and in-frame only. This table holds about half a million clones, roughly nine tenths found once. Enrollees, about 18 to 89 years old, lived in 25 or so US areas. The chain has TRBV24-1 and TRBJ2-3; 7 bases match TRBD2. Sample: PBMCs or T cells enriched from blood (not recorded which). This clonotype was obtained from an older woman who had recovered from COVID-19. This CDR3 reads CATSAPGGSADTQYF. The CDR3 nucleotides are TGTGCCACCAGTGCCCCCGGGGGGAGTGCAGATACGCAGTATTTT.